The present T cell receptor (beta chain) was sequenced within a study of regulatory T cells in long-lasting Graves disease. Relying on iRepertoire HTBI primers and Arm-PCR of CDR3 regions, the team built TCR beta libraries. TCRdb used MiXCR to reprocess the multiplex PCR reads, holding one entry per CDR3 protein. The profile shows roughly 500,000 distinct CDR3 sequences, approximately 12% of them singletons. This clonotype showed up just a few times. Its antigen remains unidentified. The CDR3 is 16 amino acids. Germline trimming cut 4 bases from V and 0 bases from J; bases unmatched to any gene: 10. In germline, CDR1 is SQVTM, CDR2 ANQGSEA. The time point: newly diagnosed GD, antithyroid drugs for less than 3 months. PBMC-derived RNA was used for the TCR library. Study observations and caveats: In persistent patients, shared public clonotypes (roughly 3,000) outnumbered those in new patients (about 890).

In addition, the sample was reused for a study of T cells in Graves' hyperthyroidism and ophthalmopathy. That report notes: First-round RT-PCR with HTBI primers amplified the TCR CDR3 region. The model made its ophthalmopathy prediction, and onset followed a median around 6.5 months later.

This receptor was identified in a man aged 25 to 45 with Graves disease. The chain uses TRBV29-1 and TRBJ2-3, with 7 bases fitting TRBD1. This specimen consisted of peripheral blood mononuclear cells (PBMCs), obtained at new diagnosis, from a patient treated with antithyroid drugs. CDR3 sequence (DNA): TGCAGCGTTGTTCGATTTGGGACAGAAAGCACAGATACGCAGTATTTT. Translated, it gives CSVVRFGTESTDTQYF.